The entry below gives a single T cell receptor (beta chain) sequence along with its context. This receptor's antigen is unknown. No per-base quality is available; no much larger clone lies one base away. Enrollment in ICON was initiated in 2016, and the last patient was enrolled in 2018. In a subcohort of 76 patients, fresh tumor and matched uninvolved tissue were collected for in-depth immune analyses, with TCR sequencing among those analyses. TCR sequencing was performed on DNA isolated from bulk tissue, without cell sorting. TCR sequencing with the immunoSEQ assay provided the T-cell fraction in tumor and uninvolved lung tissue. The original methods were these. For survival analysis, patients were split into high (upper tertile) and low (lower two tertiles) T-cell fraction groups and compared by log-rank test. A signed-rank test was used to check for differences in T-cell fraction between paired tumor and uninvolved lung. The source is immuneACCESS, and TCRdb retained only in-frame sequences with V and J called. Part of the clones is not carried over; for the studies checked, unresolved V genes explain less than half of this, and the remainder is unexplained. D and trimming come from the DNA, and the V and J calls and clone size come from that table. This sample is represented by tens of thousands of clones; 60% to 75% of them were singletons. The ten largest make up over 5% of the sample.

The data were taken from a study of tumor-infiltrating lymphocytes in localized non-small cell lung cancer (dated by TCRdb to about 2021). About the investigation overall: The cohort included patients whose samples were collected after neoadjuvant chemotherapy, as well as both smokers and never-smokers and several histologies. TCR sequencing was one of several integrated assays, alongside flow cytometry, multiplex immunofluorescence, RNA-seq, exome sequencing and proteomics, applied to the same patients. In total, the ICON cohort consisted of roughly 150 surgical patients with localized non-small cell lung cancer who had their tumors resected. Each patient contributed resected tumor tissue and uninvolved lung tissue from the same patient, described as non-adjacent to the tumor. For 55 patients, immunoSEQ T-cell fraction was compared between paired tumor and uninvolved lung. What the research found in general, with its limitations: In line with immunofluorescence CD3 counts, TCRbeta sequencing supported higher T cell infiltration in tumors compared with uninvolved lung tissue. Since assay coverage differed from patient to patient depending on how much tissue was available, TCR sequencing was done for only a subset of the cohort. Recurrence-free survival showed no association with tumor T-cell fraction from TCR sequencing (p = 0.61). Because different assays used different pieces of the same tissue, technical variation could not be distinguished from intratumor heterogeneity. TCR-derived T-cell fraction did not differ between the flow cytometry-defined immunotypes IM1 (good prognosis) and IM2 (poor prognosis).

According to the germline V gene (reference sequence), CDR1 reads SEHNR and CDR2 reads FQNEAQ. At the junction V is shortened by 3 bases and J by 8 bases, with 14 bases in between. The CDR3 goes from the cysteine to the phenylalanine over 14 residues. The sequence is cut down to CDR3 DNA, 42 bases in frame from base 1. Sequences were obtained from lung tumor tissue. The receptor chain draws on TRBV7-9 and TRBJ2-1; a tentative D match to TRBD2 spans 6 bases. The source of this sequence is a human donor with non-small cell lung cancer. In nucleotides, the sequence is TGTGCCAGCAGCTTTAGGAGGGGTGAGGATGAGCAGTTCTTC. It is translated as CASSFRRGEDEQFF.